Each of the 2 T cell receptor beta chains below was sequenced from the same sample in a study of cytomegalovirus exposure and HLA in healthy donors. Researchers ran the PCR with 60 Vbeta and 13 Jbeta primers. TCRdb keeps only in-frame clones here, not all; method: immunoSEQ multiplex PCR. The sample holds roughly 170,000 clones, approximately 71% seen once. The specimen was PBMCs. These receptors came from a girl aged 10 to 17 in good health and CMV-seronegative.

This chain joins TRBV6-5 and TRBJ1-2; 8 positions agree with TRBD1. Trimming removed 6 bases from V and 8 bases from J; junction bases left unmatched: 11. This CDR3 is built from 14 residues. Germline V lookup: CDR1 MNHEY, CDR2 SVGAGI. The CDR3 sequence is CASSLGQGESGYTF. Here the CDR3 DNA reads TGTGCCAGCAGCCTTGGACAGGGAGAGTCAGGCTACACCTTC.

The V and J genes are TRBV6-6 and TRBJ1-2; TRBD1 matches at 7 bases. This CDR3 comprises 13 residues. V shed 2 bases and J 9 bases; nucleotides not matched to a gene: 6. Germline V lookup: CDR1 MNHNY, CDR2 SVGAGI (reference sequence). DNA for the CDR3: TGTGCCAGCAGTTACGAAGGGGGCGCTAGCTACACCTTC. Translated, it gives CASSYEGGASYTF.